This TCR beta chain was captured in a study of blood T cell repertoires in COVID-19. About the research overall: Whether acute or convalescent, the COVID-19 samples came from the United States, Italy and Spain. In each case, the material was cDNA or gDNA derived from T cells, B-cell-depleted T cells, or PBMCs.

CDR3 size: 13 residues. Germline V CDR1 and CDR2: WSHSY, SAAADI. V was trimmed by 10 bases and J by 1 base, leaving 10 bases between them. Authors' data handling: Quantification of nucleated cells was approximated via reference gene primer amplification. Only in-frame clones appear in the TCRdb table, and some are missing; sequencing was by immunoSEQ multiplex PCR. That table furnishes V, J and clone size, whereas the DNA furnished D and trimming. This table holds 35,000 to 45,000 clones, nearly 90% found once. This TCR was recovered from a human donor in a cohort sampled during active COVID-19. This chain connects TRBV10-2 to TRBJ2-2; the D gene is possibly TRBD2 (5 bases). The sequenced material came from peripheral blood. Written as DNA, the CDR3 is TGCGCCACCCTAGCCGTGAACACCGGGGAGCTGTTTTTT. This sequence encodes CATLAVNTGELFF.